This TCR beta chain stems from a study of cytomegalovirus exposure and HLA in healthy donors. PCR primers comprised 60 Vbeta and 13 Jbeta primers. As handled by the study authors: A follow-up analysis tallied tens of millions of unique TCR beta chains, about 10 million shared. TCRdb's table, derived via immunoSEQ multiplex PCR, lists solely in-frame clones and lacks some. That table supplies the V and J calls and clone size; D and trimming were determined from the DNA. The table shows about 120,000 clones, with 50% to 65% occurring only once. This CDR3 region has 13 residues. CDR1 is MNHNY, CDR2 SVGAGI, per germline (reference sequence). V lost 2 bases and J lost 2, with 4 bases in between.

The sequence was collected from a man aged 40-49 years in good health and CMV-seropositive. Sequences were obtained from PBMCs. The genes are TRBV6-6 and TRBJ1-5; D ambiguous. CDR3 sequence: CASSYEGNQPQHF. The CDR3 DNA follows: TGTGCCAGCAGTTACGAGGGCAATCAGCCCCAGCATTTT.